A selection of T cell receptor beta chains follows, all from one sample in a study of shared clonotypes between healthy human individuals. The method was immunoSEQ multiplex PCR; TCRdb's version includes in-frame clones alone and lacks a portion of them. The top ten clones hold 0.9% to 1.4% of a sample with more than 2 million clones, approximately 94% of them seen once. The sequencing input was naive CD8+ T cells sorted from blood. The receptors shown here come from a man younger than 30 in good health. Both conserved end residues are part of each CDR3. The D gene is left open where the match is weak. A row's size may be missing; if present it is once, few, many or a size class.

TGTGCCAGCAGTGGACAGGGGACTGCTTTCTTT	CASSGQGTAFF	once	TRBD1	TRBV2	TRBJ1-1
TGTGCCAGTAGTGCGACTGCGACACTCATGAACACTGAAGCTTTCTTT	CASSATATLMNTEAFF	.	.	TRBV19	TRBJ1-1
TGTGCCAGCAGCTCAGGGACAGCTGAGACCCAGTACTTC	CASSSGTAETQYF	.	TRBD1	TRBV11-3	TRBJ2-5
TGCGCCAGCAGCCAAGATGAGTCTTGGGAATGGGGTACTGAAGCTTTCTTT	CASSQDESWEWGTEAFF	.	.	TRBV4-1	TRBJ1-1
TGTGCCAGCAGCTTCCCGGGTGGGCAGGGGAACACTGAAGCTTTCTTT	CASSFPGGQGNTEAFF	.	.	TRBV5-8	TRBJ1-1
TGTGCCAGCAGTGACCTGGGGGGTACCAATCAGCCCCAGCATTTT	CASSDLGGTNQPQHF	.	.	TRBV2	TRBJ1-5
TGCGCCAGCAGTACGGGGCCACGGGGGGAGACCCAGTACTTC	CASSTGPRGETQYF	.	.	TRBV10-2	TRBJ2-5
TGTGCCAGCACCTCCATCAGGGGGGCAGGGGAGGAACTCCTCCACTTT	CASTSIRGAGEELLHF	.	TRBD1	TRBV6-6	TRBJ1-6
TGTGCCAGCAGCTTAGGCTCTAGCGGGGGCTATGAGCAGTTCTTC	CASSLGSSGGYEQFF	.	TRBD2	TRBV13	TRBJ2-1
TGTGCCAGCAGCTTGGATGCGTGGTCCTATAATTCACCCCTCCACTTT	CASSLDAWSYNSPLHF	once	.	TRBV5-5	TRBJ1-6
TGTGCCAGCAGTTTACTTTCCGGGGACGAGCAGTACTTC	CASSLLSGDEQYF	.	.	TRBV27	TRBJ2-7
TGTGCCAGCAGCGGATCACACCCCGGGACAGGCAACTATGGCTACACCTTC	CASSGSHPGTGNYGYTF	.	TRBD1	TRBV9	TRBJ1-2
TGTGCCAGCAGTTTTCTAGCGGGGGCCACTAGCCCAGATACGCAGTATTTT	CASSFLAGATSPDTQYF	once	TRBD2	TRBV27	TRBJ2-3
TGTGCCAGCAGTTGGACTAGAGTCTACGAGCAGTACTTC	CASSWTRVYEQYF	.	TRBD2	TRBV6-1	TRBJ2-7
TGTGCCAGCAGCCCTGCGGGGGGCTCATACGAGCAGTACTTC	CASSPAGGSYEQYF	.	TRBD2	TRBV5-4	TRBJ2-7
TGTGCCAGCAGCCCCTGGACTAGCGGGAGCGACGAGCAGTACTTC	CASSPWTSGSDEQYF	.	TRBD2	TRBV7-2	TRBJ2-7
TGTGCCAGCAGCGATACAGGGGGTCCCTACAATGAGCAGTTCTTC	CASSDTGGPYNEQFF	.	TRBD1	TRBV9	TRBJ2-1
TGTGCCTGGAGTTCCTGGAACTATGGCTACACCTTC	CAWSSWNYGYTF	.	.	TRBV30	TRBJ1-2
TGTGCCAGCAGTTACTTCCCGCCAGGGCTAGGTGATACGCAGTATTTT	CASSYFPPGLGDTQYF	.	.	TRBV6-5	TRBJ2-3
TGTGCCACCAGCAGAGGGACAGGGGCCTACGAGCAGTACTTC	CATSRGTGAYEQYF	.	TRBD1	TRBV15	TRBJ2-7
TGTGCCAGCAGTCCCCTGTCGGGGCCTAGTTATGGCTACACCTTC	CASSPLSGPSYGYTF	.	.	TRBV27	TRBJ1-2
TGTGCCAGCAGCTTAGGGTGGGTAGCTGAAGCTTTCTTT	CASSLGWVAEAFF	.	.	TRBV7-9	TRBJ1-1
TGTGCCAGCAGCTTAGGGGGGACTAGCTATACAGATGAGCAGTTCTTC	CASSLGGTSYTDEQFF	.	TRBD2	TRBV7-9	TRBJ2-1
TGTGCCAGTAGTCCCTTCCTCGGGGTAGGTCAGCCCCAGCATTTT	CASSPFLGVGQPQHF	once	.	TRBV19	TRBJ1-5
TGTGCCAGCAGCTTATCCCCAGGGGGCAATCAGCCCCAGCATTTT	CASSLSPGGNQPQHF	.	.	TRBV7-2	TRBJ1-5
TGTGCCAGCAGTTATTATGCGGCGAGCTCCTACAATGAGCAGTTCTTC	CASSYYAASSYNEQFF	once	.	TRBV6-5	TRBJ2-1
TGTGCCAGCAGCCCAAAACTTAGCGGGGGGAACACCGGGGAGCTGTTTTTT	CASSPKLSGGNTGELFF	.	TRBD2	TRBV7-2	TRBJ2-2
TGTGCCAGCAGTTACTCGGGTACGATCTACGAGCAGTACTTC	CASSYSGTIYEQYF	.	.	TRBV6-6	TRBJ2-7
TGTGCCAGCAGCTCAGGACTAGCGGGAGGGCCCGCCTACGAGCAGTACTTC	CASSSGLAGGPAYEQYF	.	TRBD2	TRBV7-6	TRBJ2-7
TGTGCCAGCAGTCGAGCAGGGGACTACGAGCAGTACTTC	CASSRAGDYEQYF	.	.	TRBV27	TRBJ2-7
TGTGCCAGCAGCCTTCCCAATGGACCGCCGGGATACGAGCAGTACTTC	CASSLPNGPPGYEQYF	.	.	TRBV7-9	TRBJ2-7
TGTGCCAGCGCCCAGCTGAACACTGAAGCTTTCTTT	CASAQLNTEAFF	.	.	TRBV6-6	TRBJ1-1
TGCGCCAGTAATTTGGGGTCAGATACGCAGTATTTT	CASNLGSDTQYF	.	.	TRBV10-2	TRBJ2-3
TGTGCCAGCAGTCCTGACAGTACAACCAGTGGCTATGGCTACACCTTC	CASSPDSTTSGYGYTF	.	.	TRBV11-1	TRBJ1-2
TGTGCCAGCAGCGTGGGACAGGGGAACGAGCAGTACTTC	CASSVGQGNEQYF	.	TRBD1	TRBV13	TRBJ2-7
TGCGCCAGCAGCCAAGAGGGAACAGGGGGAAACACCATATATTTT	CASSQEGTGGNTIYF	.	.	TRBV4-1	TRBJ1-3
TGTGCTAGTAGTTTCCGTATTAGCGGGACCGACACCTACGAGCAGTACTTC	CASSFRISGTDTYEQYF	.	TRBD2	TRBV12-5	TRBJ2-7
TGTGCCAGCAGCTTAGTTGACGAGCAGTACTTC	CASSLVDEQYF	.	.	TRBV7-8	TRBJ2-7
TGTGCCAGCAGCGCCGGGACTCGACAAGAGACCCAGTACTTC	CASSAGTRQETQYF	.	.	TRBV5-8	TRBJ2-5
TGCAGCGTTGAAGTTGAGGAAACCTACGAGCAGTACTTC	CSVEVEETYEQYF	.	.	TRBV29-1	TRBJ2-7
TGTGCCAGCAGCCCCGGGCACCTAACAGGGAGTTGGTCTGAAGCTTTCTTT	CASSPGHLTGSWSEAFF	.	.	TRBV7-3	TRBJ1-1
TGTGCCAGCAGCTTGGAATTCTACGAGCAGTACTTC	CASSLEFYEQYF	.	.	TRBV5-5	TRBJ2-7